The clone carrying this T cell receptor (beta chain) was observed a handful of times. The antigen remains unidentified. The authors used template switching to add a universal primer site and gave cDNA unique molecular identifiers. TCRdb ran MiXCR on the 5' RACE reads and lists one entry per CDR3 protein. The sample includes 300,000 to 400,000 distinct CDR3 sequences, approximately 9.1% of them seen just once. The data derive from a study of identical twins. Study-level findings and limits: Insertions were fewer in abundant cord blood beta clonotypes, whereas memory repertoires showed none of this pattern. Possibly, invariant MAIT and iNKT cells partly confounded zero-insertion analyses.

Each donor was a healthy Caucasian. CDR1 and CDR2 (germline): LGHNT, FRNRAP. V trimming: 3 bases; J trimming: 0 bases; junction bases outside the gene matches: 9. The CDR3 is made up of 17 amino acids. This chain uses TRBV12-5 with TRBJ2-3, with TRBD2 identical over 7 bases. Source material: naive T cells sorted from blood. The sequence derives from a woman in her forties or fifties in good health. The CDR3 loop is CASGFELADLSTDTQYF. CDR3 sequence (DNA): TGTGCTAGTGGTTTCGAGCTAGCGGACCTGAGCACAGATACGCAGTATTTT.